The next 25 T cell receptor beta chains were all read from a single sample in a study of blood T cell repertoires in COVID-19. Here immunoSEQ multiplex PCR was the method, and the copy in TCRdb shows in-frame clones only, minus some. The sample consists of just over 250,000 clones, more than 75% of them appearing once. The sequencing sample was made of peripheral blood. The receptor set was obtained from a man aged 40-50 years who had recovered from COVID-19.

CDR3 sequence reads: CASSDSYRGRLQNYTF. The CDR3 DNA follows: TGTGCCAGCAGTGACTCATACAGGGGGCGCCTGCAAAACTACACCTTC. The rearrangement links TRBV6-4 to TRBJ1-2; 9 bases align to TRBD1. V lost 0 bases, J lost 10 bases, and 12 bases stayed unmatched. Germline values: CDR1 MRHNA, CDR2 SNTAGT. The CDR3 covers 16 residues.

In its sample, this clone was seen once. V usage is TRBV18 and J usage is TRBJ1-3, with D possibly matching TRBD1 (5 bases). The V gene's germline CDR1 is KGHSH and CDR2 LQKENI. The CDR3 is made up of 16 amino acids. Trimming removed 2 bases from V and 2 bases from J, with 13 bases in between. CDR3 coding DNA: TGTGCCAGCTCACCAGCCAATACAGGTCCTGGAAACACCATATATTTT. Protein product: CASSPANTGPGNTIYF.

The V call is TRBV2, the J call TRBJ2-7; a possible D gene is TRBD1 (6 bases). Germline V gene sequence: CDR1 SNHLY, CDR2 FYNNEI. V lost 4 bases to trimming and J lost 0 bases, with 10 bases between them. The CDR3 is 14 residues long. CDR3: CASSGDNNSYEQYF. The CDR3 DNA reads as TGTGCCAGCAGTGGGGACAACAACTCCTACGAGCAGTACTTC.

V is TRBV10-2 and J is TRBJ2-7; D is ambiguous. V was shortened by 4 bases and J by 0 bases, with 10 bases between the two germline ends. Germline-derived CDR1 and CDR2 are WSHSY and SAAADI. The CDR3 covers 14 residues. The CDR3 protein is CASSVRMSSYEQYF. CDR3 DNA: TGCGCCAGCAGTGTGAGGATGAGCTCCTACGAGCAGTACTTC.

The chain links TRBV5-1 to TRBJ1-4; TRBD1 agrees at 7 bases. With 0 bases clipped from V and 6 bases from J, the junction kept 8 bases outside the gene matches. This CDR3 spans 16 amino acids. CDR1 is SGHRS and CDR2 is YFSETQ in the germline V gene. CDR3 loop: CASSLGPGTAYEKLFF. Here the CDR3 DNA reads TGCGCCAGCAGCTTGGGGCCAGGGACAGCCTATGAAAAACTGTTTTTT. The whole variable domain, filled in from reference TRBV5-1 and TRBJ1-4, reads KAGVTQTPRYLIKTRGQQVTLSCSPISGHRSVSWYQQTPGQGLQFLFEYFSETQRNKGNFPGRFSGRQFSNSRSEMNVSTLELGDSALYLCASSLGPGTAYEKLFFGSGTQLSVL.

The chain links TRBV6-6 to TRBJ1-2, with TRBD1 matching over 7 bases. Germline CDR1 MNHNY, CDR2 SVGAGI (reference sequence). The junction had 4 bases not matched to a gene; V was cut back by 4 bases and J by 2 bases. The CDR3 totals 14 residues. DNA for the CDR3: TGTGCCAGCAGTTGGGGGACAGCCAACTATGGCTACACCTTC. It codes for CASSWGTANYGYTF.

This chain joins TRBV5-1 and TRBJ2-5, with D unclear. Trimming stripped 1 base from V and 5 bases from J, with 15 bases between. CDR1 and CDR2 (germline): SGHRS, YFSETQ. CDR3 length: 15 residues. The CDR3 reads CASSLNRRMAETQYF. The CDR3 nucleotides are TGCGCCAGCAGCTTGAATCGCCGCATGGCTGAGACCCAGTACTTC.

The chain couples TRBV7-2 to TRBJ2-1; D perhaps matches TRBD2 (5 bases). The V and J ends lost 0 bases and 14 bases respectively, with 17 bases between them. CDR1 is SGHTA and CDR2 is FQGNSA in the germline V gene. The CDR3 spans 14 residues. The CDR3 region is CASSLAQRTPNKFF. The CDR3, as DNA: TGTGCCAGCAGCTTAGCGCAGAGGACTCCAAACAAGTTCTTC.

This clone has just one count. The chain employs TRBV6-5 and TRBJ1-1, with a weak D call TRBD1 (5 bases). The CDR3 is 13 amino acids. V was cut by 7 bases and J by 6 bases, with 15 bases left in between. Germline V CDR1 and CDR2: MNHEY, SVGAGI. The CDR3 is CASKETGNSEAFF. DNA for the CDR3: TGTGCCAGCAAAGAAACAGGAAATTCTGAAGCTTTCTTT.

The CDR3 is CASSTRLAGVVNNEQFF. In DNA form, the CDR3 reads TGTGCCAGCTCAACTCGACTAGCGGGGGTGGTTAACAATGAGCAGTTCTTC. V usage is TRBV18 and J usage is TRBJ2-1, with 12 bases lining up with TRBD2. The CDR3 has 17 residues. The V segment lost 5 bases and the J segment 5 bases; nucleotides outside the gene matches: 10. Looked up from germline, CDR1 is KGHSH and CDR2 is LQKENI.

V is TRBV6-2 or TRBV6-3 and J is TRBJ1-1; the D gene is possibly TRBD1 (6 bases). The germline V gene has CDR1 MNHEY and CDR2 SVGEGT. CDR3 size: 14 residues. V was shortened by 2 bases and J by 4 bases, with 11 bases between the two germline ends. Written as DNA, the CDR3 is TGTGCCAGCAGTTACCGGGACACCCTCACTGAAGCTTTCTTT. It translates to CASSYRDTLTEAFF.

The chain joins TRBV4-3 to TRBJ1-1; D uncertain. V lost 0 bases, J lost 4 bases, and 6 bases lay in between. This CDR3 has 13 residues. The V gene's germline CDR1 is LGHNA and CDR2 YSLEER. This chain's CDR3 is CASSQEAGTEAFF. The CDR3, as DNA: TGCGCCAGCAGCCAAGAGGCGGGCACTGAAGCTTTCTTT.

The chain carries TRBV21-1 and TRBJ1-4; the D call of TRBD1 is as the table states it, not checked on the DNA. TRBV21-1 is a pseudogene locus. The CDR3 runs to 17 residues. The DNA of the CDR3 is TGTGCCAGCAGCAAGGCGTGGGTTCAGGGGTACTGTGAAAAACTGTTTTTT. Protein sequence: CASSKAWVQGYCEKLFF.

The rearrangement uses TRBV7-2 and TRBJ2-3; D remains ambiguous. CDR3 size: 15 residues. CDR1 SGHTA and CDR2 FQGNSA come from the germline V gene. V lost 2 bases to trimming and J lost 0 bases, with 9 bases between them. CDR3 nucleotides: TGTGCCAGCAGCTTAAAGCCCTACAGCACAGATACGCAGTATTTT. Its translation: CASSLKPYSTDTQYF.

The rearrangement uses TRBV9 and TRBJ1-3, with D maybe TRBD1 (5 bases). This CDR3 has 13 residues. The germline gives CDR1 SGDLS, CDR2 YYNGEE. The ends were cut back, 4 bases at V and 8 bases at J, with 13 bases in the middle. This CDR3 is CASSIRVEDTIYF. CDR3 nucleotide sequence: TGTGCCAGCAGCATCAGGGTCGAAGACACCATATATTTT.

About this clone: Other nucleotide sequences in the sample specify the same CDR3. The V call is TRBV4-3, the J call TRBJ1-1; D uncertain. V shed 1 base and J shed 5 bases, with 8 bases lying between them. The CDR3 has 13 amino acids. CDR1 and CDR2 (germline): LGHNA, YSLEER. The CDR3 DNA reads TGCGCCAGCAGCCAAGTGAGAGGGACTGAAGCTTTCTTT. This gives the protein CASSQVRGTEAFF.

This chain uses TRBV11-1 with TRBJ2-7; 14 bases agree with TRBD2. V dropped 4 bases and J dropped 5; count of bases not matched to a gene: 7. This CDR3 is 16 amino acids long. Per germline, CDR1 SGHAT and CDR2 FQDESV (reference sequence). DNA of the CDR3: TGTGCCAGCAGCTCCGGGACTAGCGGGAGCTATGACGAGCAGTACTTC. This gives the protein CASSSGTSGSYDEQYF. Full variable domain (rest looked up from reference TRBV11-1 and TRBJ2-7): EAEVAQSPRYKITEKSQAVAFWCDPISGHATLYWYRQILGQGPELLVQFQDESVVDDSQLPKDRFSAERLKGVDSTLKIQPAELGDSAMYLCASSSGTSGSYDEQYFGPGTRLTVT.

This chain links TRBV19 with TRBJ1-1; possible D gene TRBD1, 5 bases. There are 14 residues in the CDR3. V lost 5 bases to trimming and J lost 5 bases, with 15 bases between them. The germline V gene has CDR1 LNHDA and CDR2 SQIVND (reference sequence). The CDR3 nucleotides are TGTGCCAGTAGTGCTCAGGACATTGGGACTGAAGCTTTCTTT. It specifies CASSAQDIGTEAFF.

The chain recombines TRBV7-9 with TRBJ1-2, with 7 nucleotides matching TRBD1. The CDR3 is 15 residues long. Germline V CDR1 and CDR2: SEHNR, FQNEAQ (reference sequence). Trimming took 5 bases from V and 5 from J; bases not matched to a gene: 11. The CDR3 DNA is TGTGCCAGCAGCCACCCGGCCGAGGGACAGTATGGCTACACCTTC. Amino acid sequence: CASSHPAEGQYGYTF.

This chain uses TRBV19 with TRBJ2-7; D is possibly TRBD2 (5 bases). CDR1 and CDR2 from the germline V gene are LNHDA and SQIVND (reference sequence). The CDR3 runs to 13 residues. V lost 9 bases, J lost 6 bases, and 18 bases lay in between. CDR3 amino acids: CASGLTPLSEQYF. CDR3 DNA: TGTGCCAGCGGACTTACCCCTTTGAGCGAGCAGTACTTC.

In this sample, this clone turned up once. The chain links TRBV11-1 to TRBJ2-5, with 10 bases identical to TRBD1. Germline CDR1 is SGHAT and CDR2 is FQDESV (reference sequence). The CDR3 contains 16 residues. The junction had 9 bases not matched to a gene; V was cut back by 6 bases and J by 2 bases. The CDR3 region is CASSLRRTGGQETQYF. The DNA for the CDR3 is TGTGCCAGCAGTTTACGTCGGACAGGGGGACAAGAGACCCAGTACTTC.

Turning to this clone: The sample contains more than one DNA sequence encoding this CDR3. This rearrangement joins TRBV30 to TRBJ1-3, with TRBD1 matching 7 bases. CDR1 GTSNPN and CDR2 SVGIG come from the germline V gene (reference sequence). After removal of 3 bases from V and 1 base from J, the junction contained 6 bases not matched to a gene. The CDR3 length is 15 residues. CDR3 loop: CAWSRDSGSGNTIYF. The CDR3 nucleotides are TGTGCCTGGAGCCGGGACAGTGGGTCTGGAAACACCATATATTTT.

The chain is built from TRBV2 and TRBJ2-7; TRBD2 agrees at 8 bases. The CDR3 totals 19 residues. Germline V CDR1 and CDR2: SNHLY, FYNNEI. The junction had 18 bases not matched to a gene; V was cut back by 1 base and J by 4 bases. This chain's CDR3 is CASSEVDNIAGRPWYEQYF. In DNA, the CDR3 is TGTGCCAGCAGTGAAGTCGATAATATAGCGGGGCGTCCATGGTACGAGCAGTACTTC.

For the CDR3, the DNA is TGTGCCAGCAGCGTAGTGACAGACACCGGGGAGCTGTTTTTT. Translation: CASSVVTDTGELFF. The chain employs TRBV9 and TRBJ2-2, with D possibly matching TRBD1 (5 bases). CDR3 size: 14 residues. Looked up from germline, CDR1 is SGDLS and CDR2 is YYNGEE. Trimming shortened V by 0 bases and J by 3 bases, and 6 bases separated the two germline ends.

This clone was recorded only once. V gene TRBV19 combines with J gene TRBJ2-7; 10 bases fit TRBD1. CDR1 is LNHDA and CDR2 is SQIVND in the germline V gene (reference sequence). Trimming cost V 4 bases and J 6 bases; bases outside gene matches: 9. The CDR3 contains 15 residues. The CDR3 DNA sequence: TGTGCCAGTAGTAGTCCGGGACAGGGGTCTTTCGAGCAGTACTTC. Encoded protein: CASSSPGQGSFEQYF.